The present entry profiles one TCR beta chain with its context. These data come from a study of blood T cell repertoires in COVID-19. Libraries were prepared by immunoSEQ multiplex PCR; TCRdb keeps only in-frame clonotypes and omits some of them. Of roughly 15,000 clones in the sample, 76% are singletons; the top ten hold roughly a third. Germline V CDR1 and CDR2: MNHNS, SASEGT. Trimming at V came to 3 bases and at J to 4 bases, leaving 2 bases not matched to a gene. This CDR3 has 14 amino acids. Specimen: peripheral blood. The rearrangement uses TRBV6-1 and TRBJ1-5, with 8 positions matching TRBD1. This receptor was obtained from a man aged 65 to 85 with active or convalescent COVID-19. The DNA for the CDR3 is TGTGCCAGCAGTGACGACAGGGGTAATCAGCCCCAGCATTTT. Encoded protein: CASSDDRGNQPQHF.